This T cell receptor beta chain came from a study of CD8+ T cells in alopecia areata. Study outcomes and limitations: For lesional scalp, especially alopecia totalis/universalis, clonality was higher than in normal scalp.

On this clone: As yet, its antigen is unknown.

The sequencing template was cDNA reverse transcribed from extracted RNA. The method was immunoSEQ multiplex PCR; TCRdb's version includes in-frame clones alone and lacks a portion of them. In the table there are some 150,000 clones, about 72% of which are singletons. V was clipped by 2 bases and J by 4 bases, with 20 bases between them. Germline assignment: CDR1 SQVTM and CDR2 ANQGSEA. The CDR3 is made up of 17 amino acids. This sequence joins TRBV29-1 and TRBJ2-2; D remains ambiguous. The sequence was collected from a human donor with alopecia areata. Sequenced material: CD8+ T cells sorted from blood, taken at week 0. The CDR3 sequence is CSVEIPETQSTTGELFF. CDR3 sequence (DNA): TGCAGCGTTGAAATTCCCGAGACACAAAGTACCACCGGGGAGCTGTTTTTT.